Presented here are 8 T cell receptor beta chains from one specimen sequenced in a study of blood T cell repertoires in COVID-19. Measured with immunoSEQ multiplex PCR; TCRdb has only the in-frame clones, and not every one. Of 200,000 to 250,000 clones in the sample, around 88% were seen once. The sample comprised peripheral blood. The receptors originated from a man aged 18 to 29 with active or convalescent COVID-19.

The V and J genes are TRBV28 and TRBJ2-6; perhaps TRBD2 as D (6 bases). V was trimmed by 6 bases and J by 2 bases, leaving 14 bases between them. The CDR3 is 16 amino acids. Germline CDR1 is MDHEN and CDR2 is SYDVKM. CDR3 coding DNA: TGTGCCAGCAGGATGGAGGGGCTTACTGGGGCCAACGTCCTGACTTTC. This sequence encodes CASRMEGLTGANVLTF.

This clone was seen a few times. The chain employs TRBV27 and TRBJ2-7; D is unresolved. V was clipped by 2 bases and J by 2 bases, with 7 bases between them. Germline V gene sequence: CDR1 MNHEY, CDR2 SMNVEV (reference sequence). The CDR3 runs to 13 residues. The CDR3 bases are TGTGCCAGCAGTTTAGAGAGAACCTACGAGCAGTACTTC. Residues: CASSLERTYEQYF.

The chain is built from TRBV6-4 and TRBJ1-5; no reliable D call. CDR1 is MRHNA and CDR2 is SNTAGT in the germline V gene. CDR3 length equals 12 residues. V gave up 0 bases and J gave up 15 bases, with 12 bases separating them. CDR3 protein: CASSDSGLFMHF. CDR3 nucleotides: TGTGCCAGCAGTGACTCTGGGCTCTTCATGCATTTT.

The genes are TRBV19 and TRBJ2-2, with 9 nucleotides matching TRBD1. The CDR3 totals 15 residues. Germline CDR1 reads LNHDA; CDR2 reads SQIVND (reference sequence). V was clipped by 4 bases and J by 7 bases; unmatched bases: 7. The CDR3 DNA reads as TGTGCCAGTAGTACCCGGGACAGGGTTATCGGGGAGCTGTTTTTT. It specifies CASSTRDRVIGELFF.

In its sample, this clone was seen a few times. The chain is built from TRBV7-8 and TRBJ2-7; tentative D call: TRBD2 (6 bases). CDR3 length: 14 amino acids. The germline V gene encodes CDR1 SGHVS and CDR2 FQNEAQ. The germline V and J ends were trimmed by 5 bases and 3 bases, with 14 bases remaining between them. In DNA form, the CDR3 reads TGTGCCAGCAGCGTTACCCGGGAGAGCTACGAGCAGTACTTC. Its translation: CASSVTRESYEQYF.

Worth noting for this clone: Distinct nucleotide sequences in the sample also encode this CDR3. The chain joins TRBV7-9 to TRBJ2-7; TRBD2 is a possible D gene (5 bases). Trimming cost V 0 bases and J 7 bases, with 7 bases left between them. The CDR3 is 12 residues long. CDR1 SEHNR and CDR2 FQNEAQ come from the germline V gene (reference sequence). CDR3 bases: TGTGCCAGCAGCTTAGCAGGCGGGGAGCAGTACTTC. It codes for CASSLAGGEQYF.

The chain carries TRBV4-2 and TRBJ2-3, with D perhaps TRBD2 (6 bases). This CDR3 contains 15 residues. The ends were cut back, 5 bases at V and 6 bases at J, with 18 bases in the middle. Germline V gene sequence: CDR1 LGHNA, CDR2 YNFKEQ. The CDR3 nucleotides are TGTGCCAGCAGCTTGATGGTAGCGGAGGCGGATACGCAGTATTTT. Its translation: CASSLMVAEADTQYF.

V and J are TRBV5-4 and TRBJ1-2; 7 bases map to TRBD1. The CDR3 sequence is 13 residues long. CDR1 and CDR2 (germline): SGHNT, YYREEE (reference sequence). The junction had 10 bases not matched to a gene; V was cut back by 4 bases and J by 10 bases. CDR3 in DNA: TGTGCCAGCAGCCTTAGGGGGCCCTTGGTCTACACCTTC. Amino acids: CASSLRGPLVYTF.